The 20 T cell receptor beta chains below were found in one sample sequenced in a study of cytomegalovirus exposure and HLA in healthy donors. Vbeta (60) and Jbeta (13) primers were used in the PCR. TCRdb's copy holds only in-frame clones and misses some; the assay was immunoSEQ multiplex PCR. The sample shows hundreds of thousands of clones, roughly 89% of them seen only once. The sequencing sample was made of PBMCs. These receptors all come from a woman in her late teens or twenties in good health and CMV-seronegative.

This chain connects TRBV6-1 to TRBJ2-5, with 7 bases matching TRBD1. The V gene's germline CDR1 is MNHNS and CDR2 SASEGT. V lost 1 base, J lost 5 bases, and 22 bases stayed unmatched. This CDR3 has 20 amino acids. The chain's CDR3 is CASSEEAFADPTGRGETQYF. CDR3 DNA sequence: TGTGCCAGCAGTGAAGAGGCCTTTGCGGATCCGACAGGGCGAGGGGAGACCCAGTACTTC.

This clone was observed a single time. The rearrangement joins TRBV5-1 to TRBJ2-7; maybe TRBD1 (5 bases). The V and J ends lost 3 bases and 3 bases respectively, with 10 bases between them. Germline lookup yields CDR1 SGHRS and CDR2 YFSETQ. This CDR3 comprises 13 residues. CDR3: CASSYQGGYEQYF. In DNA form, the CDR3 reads TGCGCCAGCAGCTACCAGGGCGGCTACGAGCAGTACTTC.

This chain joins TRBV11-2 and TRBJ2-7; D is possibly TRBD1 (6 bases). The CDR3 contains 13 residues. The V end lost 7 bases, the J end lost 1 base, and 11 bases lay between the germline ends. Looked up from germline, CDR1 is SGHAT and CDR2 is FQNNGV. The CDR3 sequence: CASTRTDSYEQYF. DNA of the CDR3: TGTGCCAGCACCCGGACAGATTCCTACGAGCAGTACTTC.

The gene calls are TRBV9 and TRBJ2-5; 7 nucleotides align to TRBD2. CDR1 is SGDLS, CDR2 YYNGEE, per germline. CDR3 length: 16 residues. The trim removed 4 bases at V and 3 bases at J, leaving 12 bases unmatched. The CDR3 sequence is CASSPGGGWTEETQYF. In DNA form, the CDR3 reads TGTGCCAGCAGCCCGGGGGGAGGGTGGACGGAAGAGACCCAGTACTTC. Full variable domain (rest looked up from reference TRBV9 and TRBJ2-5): DSGVTQTPKHLITATGQRVTLRCSPRSGDLSVYWYQQSLDQGLQFLIQYYNGEERAKGNILERFSAQQFPDLHSELNLSSLELGDSALYFCASSPGGGWTEETQYFGPGTRLLVL.

The CDR3 region is CASSGGTGTNTEAFF. The CDR3 DNA reads TGTGCCAGCAGCGGGGGGACAGGCACGAACACTGAAGCTTTCTTT. The chain has TRBV5-6 and TRBJ1-1, with TRBD1 matching over 8 bases. Germline CDR1 SGHDT, CDR2 YYEEEE. CDR3 size: 15 residues. J lost 1 base, V lost 4 bases, and 6 bases had no gene match.

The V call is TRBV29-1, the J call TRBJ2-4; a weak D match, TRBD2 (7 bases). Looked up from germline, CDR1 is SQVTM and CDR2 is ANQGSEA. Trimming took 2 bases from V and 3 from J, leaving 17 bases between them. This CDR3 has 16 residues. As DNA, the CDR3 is TGCAGCGTTGAAATTCTCTTTAGGGGGGGCAAAAACATTCAGTACTTC. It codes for CSVEILFRGGKNIQYF.

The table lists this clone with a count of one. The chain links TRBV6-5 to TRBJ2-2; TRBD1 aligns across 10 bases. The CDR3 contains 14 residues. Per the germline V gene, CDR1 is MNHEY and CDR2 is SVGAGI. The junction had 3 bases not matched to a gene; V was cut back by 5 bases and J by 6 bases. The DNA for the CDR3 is TGTGCCAGCAGTGAGGGACAGGGGTCCGGGGAGCTGTTTTTT. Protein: CASSEGQGSGELFF.

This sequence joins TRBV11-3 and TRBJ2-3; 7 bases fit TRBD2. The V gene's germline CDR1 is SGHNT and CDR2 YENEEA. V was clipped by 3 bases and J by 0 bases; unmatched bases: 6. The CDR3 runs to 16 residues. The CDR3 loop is CASSFGAGRSTDTQYF. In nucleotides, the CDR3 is TGTGCCAGCAGCTTCGGAGCGGGGAGAAGCACAGATACGCAGTATTTT.

The CDR3 is CASSFMAPGPTNEKLFF. The CDR3 bases are TGTGCCAGCAGTTTCATGGCGCCAGGGCCAACTAATGAAAAACTGTTTTTT. This chain links TRBV27 with TRBJ1-4, with D perhaps TRBD1 (5 bases). This CDR3 contains 17 residues. In germline, CDR1 is MNHEY, CDR2 SMNVEV (reference sequence). Trimming cost V 3 bases and J 0 bases, with 14 bases left between them.

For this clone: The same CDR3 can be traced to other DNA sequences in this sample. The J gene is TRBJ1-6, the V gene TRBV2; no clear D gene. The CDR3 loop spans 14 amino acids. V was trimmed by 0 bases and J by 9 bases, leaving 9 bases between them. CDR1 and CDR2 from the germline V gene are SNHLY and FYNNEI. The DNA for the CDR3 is TGTGCCAGCAGTGAAGCGCTTCGAGGTTCACCCCTCCACTTT. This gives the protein CASSEALRGSPLHF.

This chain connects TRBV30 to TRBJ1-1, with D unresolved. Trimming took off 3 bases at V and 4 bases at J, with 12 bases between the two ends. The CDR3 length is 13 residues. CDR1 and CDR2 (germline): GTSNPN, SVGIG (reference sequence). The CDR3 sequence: CAWRWQMITEAFF. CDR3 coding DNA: TGTGCCTGGAGATGGCAGATGATCACTGAAGCTTTCTTT.

The CDR3 region has the DNA TGTGCCAGTAGTATCCAGGACAGGGGTGGAAACACCATATATTTT. Translation: CASSIQDRGGNTIYF. The V gene is TRBV19, the J gene TRBJ1-3; 9 positions agree with TRBD1. Germline V lookup: CDR1 LNHDA, CDR2 SQIVND (reference sequence). The V gene end was trimmed by 3 bases and the J gene end by 3 bases; junction bases not matched to a gene: 3. CDR3 length equals 15 residues.

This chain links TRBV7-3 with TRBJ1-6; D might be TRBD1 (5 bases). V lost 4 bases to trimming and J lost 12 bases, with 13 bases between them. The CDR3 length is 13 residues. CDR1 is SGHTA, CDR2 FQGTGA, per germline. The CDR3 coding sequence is TGTGCCAGCAGCTCCCAGGGAGGCCAACCCCTCCACTTT. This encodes CASSSQGGQPLHF.

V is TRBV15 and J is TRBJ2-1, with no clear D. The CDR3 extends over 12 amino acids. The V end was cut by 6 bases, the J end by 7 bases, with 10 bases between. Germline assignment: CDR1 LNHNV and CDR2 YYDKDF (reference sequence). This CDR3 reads CATSLSRNEQFF. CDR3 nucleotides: TGTGCCACCAGTCTCTCGCGAAATGAGCAGTTCTTC.

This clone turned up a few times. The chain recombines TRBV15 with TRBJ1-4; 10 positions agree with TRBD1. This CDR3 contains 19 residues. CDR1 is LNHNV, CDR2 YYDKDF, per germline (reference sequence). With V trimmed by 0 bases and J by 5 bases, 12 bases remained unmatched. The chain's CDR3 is CATSREIRDRGLRNEKLFF. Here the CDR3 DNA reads TGTGCCACCAGCAGAGAGATAAGGGACAGGGGTTTAAGAAATGAAAAACTGTTTTTT.

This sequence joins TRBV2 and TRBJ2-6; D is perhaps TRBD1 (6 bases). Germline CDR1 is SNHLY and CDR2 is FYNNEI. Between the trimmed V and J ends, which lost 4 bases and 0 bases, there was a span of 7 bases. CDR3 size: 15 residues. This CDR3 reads CASSGRGSGANVLTF. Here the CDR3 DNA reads TGTGCCAGCAGTGGCAGGGGCTCTGGGGCCAACGTCCTGACTTTC.

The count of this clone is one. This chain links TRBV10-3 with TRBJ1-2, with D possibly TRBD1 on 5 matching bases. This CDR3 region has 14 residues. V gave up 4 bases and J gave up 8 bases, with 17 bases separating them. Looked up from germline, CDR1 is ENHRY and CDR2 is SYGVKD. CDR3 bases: TGTGCCATCAGTGTGGAGGGGAGCTTGTGGGGCTACACCTTC. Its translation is CAISVEGSLWGYTF.

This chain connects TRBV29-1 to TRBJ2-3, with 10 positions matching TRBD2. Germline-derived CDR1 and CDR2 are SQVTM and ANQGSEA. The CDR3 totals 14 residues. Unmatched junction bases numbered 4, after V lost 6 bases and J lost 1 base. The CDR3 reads CSVPSGGGTDTQYF. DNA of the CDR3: TGCAGCGTCCCTAGCGGGGGAGGCACAGATACGCAGTATTTT.

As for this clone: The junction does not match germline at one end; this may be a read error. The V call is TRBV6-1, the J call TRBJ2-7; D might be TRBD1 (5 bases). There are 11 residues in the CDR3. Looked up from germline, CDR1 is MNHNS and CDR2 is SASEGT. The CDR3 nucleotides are TGTGCCACGACAGAATACTACGAGCAGTGCTTC. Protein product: CATTEYYEQCF.

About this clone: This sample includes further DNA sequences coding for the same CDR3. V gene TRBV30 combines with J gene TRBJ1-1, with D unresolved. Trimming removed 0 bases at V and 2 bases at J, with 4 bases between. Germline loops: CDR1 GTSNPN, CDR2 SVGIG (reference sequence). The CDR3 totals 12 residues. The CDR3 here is CAWSVLNTEAFF. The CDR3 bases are TGTGCCTGGAGTGTACTAAACACTGAAGCTTTCTTT.